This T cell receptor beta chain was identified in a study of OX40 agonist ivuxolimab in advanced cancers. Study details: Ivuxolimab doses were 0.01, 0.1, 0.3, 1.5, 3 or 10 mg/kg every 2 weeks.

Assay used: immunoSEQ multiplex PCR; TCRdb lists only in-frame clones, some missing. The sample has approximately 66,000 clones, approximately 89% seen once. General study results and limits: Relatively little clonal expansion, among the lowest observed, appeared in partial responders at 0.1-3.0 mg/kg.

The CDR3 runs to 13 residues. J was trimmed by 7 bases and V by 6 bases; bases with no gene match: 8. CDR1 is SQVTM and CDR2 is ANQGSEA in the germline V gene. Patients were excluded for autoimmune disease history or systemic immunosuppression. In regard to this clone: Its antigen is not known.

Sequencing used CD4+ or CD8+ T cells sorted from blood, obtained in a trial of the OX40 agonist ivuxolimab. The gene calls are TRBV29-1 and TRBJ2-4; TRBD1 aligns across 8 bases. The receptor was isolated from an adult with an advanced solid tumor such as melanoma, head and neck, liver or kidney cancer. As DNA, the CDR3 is TGCAGCGTAGGGGGACAGGTTCCGAACATTCAGTACTTC. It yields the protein CSVGGQVPNIQYF.